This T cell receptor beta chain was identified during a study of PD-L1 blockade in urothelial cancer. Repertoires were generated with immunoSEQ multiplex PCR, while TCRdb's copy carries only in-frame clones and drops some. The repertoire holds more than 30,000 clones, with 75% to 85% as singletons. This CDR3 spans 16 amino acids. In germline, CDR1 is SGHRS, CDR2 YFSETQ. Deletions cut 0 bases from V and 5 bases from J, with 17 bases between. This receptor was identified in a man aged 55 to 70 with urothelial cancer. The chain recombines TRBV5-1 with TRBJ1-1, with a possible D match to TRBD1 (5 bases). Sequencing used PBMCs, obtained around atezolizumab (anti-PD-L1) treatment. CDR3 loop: CASSLEGLLSRTEAFF. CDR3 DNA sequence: TGCGCCAGCAGCTTGGAGGGACTCTTGAGTAGGACTGAAGCTTTCTTT.